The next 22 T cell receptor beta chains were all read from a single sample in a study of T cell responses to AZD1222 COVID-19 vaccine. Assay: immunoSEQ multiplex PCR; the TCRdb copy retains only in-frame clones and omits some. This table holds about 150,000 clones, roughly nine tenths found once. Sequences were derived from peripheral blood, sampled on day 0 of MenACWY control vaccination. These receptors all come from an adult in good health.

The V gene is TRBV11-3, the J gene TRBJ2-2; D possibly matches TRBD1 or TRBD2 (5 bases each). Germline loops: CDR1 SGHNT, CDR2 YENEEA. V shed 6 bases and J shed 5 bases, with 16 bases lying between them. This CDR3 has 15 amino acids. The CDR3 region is CASSYRGQNTGELFF. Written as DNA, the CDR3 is TGTGCCAGCAGTTACCGGGGCCAGAATACCGGGGAGCTGTTTTTT.

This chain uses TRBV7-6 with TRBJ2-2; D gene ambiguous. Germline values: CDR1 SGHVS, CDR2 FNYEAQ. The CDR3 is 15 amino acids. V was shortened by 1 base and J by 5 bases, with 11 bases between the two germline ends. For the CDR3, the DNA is TGTGCCAGCAGCTTAGTAGGTTCCGGAACCGGGGAGCTGTTTTTT. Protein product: CASSLVGSGTGELFF.

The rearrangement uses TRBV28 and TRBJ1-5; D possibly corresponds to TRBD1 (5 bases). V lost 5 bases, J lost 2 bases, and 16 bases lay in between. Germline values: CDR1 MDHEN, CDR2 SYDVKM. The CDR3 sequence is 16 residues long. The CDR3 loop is CASSTVRGMRNQPQHF. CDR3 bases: TGTGCCAGCAGTACCGTGAGGGGAATGCGCAATCAGCCCCAGCATTTT.

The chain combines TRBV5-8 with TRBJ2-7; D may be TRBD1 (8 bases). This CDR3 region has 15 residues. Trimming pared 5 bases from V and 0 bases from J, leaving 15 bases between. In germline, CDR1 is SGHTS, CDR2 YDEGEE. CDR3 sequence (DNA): TGTGCCAGCAGACTTACAGGGGGGGCCTCCTACGAGCAGTACGTC. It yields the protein CASRLTGGASYEQYV.

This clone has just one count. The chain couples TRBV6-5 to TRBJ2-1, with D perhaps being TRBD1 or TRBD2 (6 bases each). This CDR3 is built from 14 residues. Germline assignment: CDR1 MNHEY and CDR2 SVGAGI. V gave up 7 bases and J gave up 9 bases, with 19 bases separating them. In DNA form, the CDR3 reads TGTGCCAGCAAGGATACAGGGAGGTTTGGTGAGCAGTTCTTC. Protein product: CASKDTGRFGEQFF.

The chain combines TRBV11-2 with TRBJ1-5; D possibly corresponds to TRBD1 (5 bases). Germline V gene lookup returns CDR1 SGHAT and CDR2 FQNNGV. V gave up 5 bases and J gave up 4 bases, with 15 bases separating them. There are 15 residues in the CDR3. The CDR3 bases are TGTGCCAGCAGCCCTGACAGAACTCTTAATCAGCCCCAGCATTTT. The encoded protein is CASSPDRTLNQPQHF. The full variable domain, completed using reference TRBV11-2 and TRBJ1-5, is EAGVAQSPRYKIIEKRQSVAFWCNPISGHATLYWYQQILGQGPKLLIQFQNNGVVDDSQLPKDRFSAERLKGVDSTLKIQPAKLEDSAVYLCASSPDRTLNQPQHFGDGTRLSIL.

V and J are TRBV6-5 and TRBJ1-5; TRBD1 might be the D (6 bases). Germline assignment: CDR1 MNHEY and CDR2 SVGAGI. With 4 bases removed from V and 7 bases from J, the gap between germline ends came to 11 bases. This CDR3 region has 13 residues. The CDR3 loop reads CASSLMRGQPQHF. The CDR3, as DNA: TGTGCCAGCAGTTTAATGAGGGGGCAGCCCCAGCATTTT.

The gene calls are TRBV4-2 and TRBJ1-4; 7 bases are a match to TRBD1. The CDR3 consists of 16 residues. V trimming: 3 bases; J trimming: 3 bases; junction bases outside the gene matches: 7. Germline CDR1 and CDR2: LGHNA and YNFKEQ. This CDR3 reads CASSQSRGQANEKLFF. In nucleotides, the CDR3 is TGTGCCAGCAGCCAGTCGAGGGGGCAGGCTAATGAAAAACTGTTTTTT.

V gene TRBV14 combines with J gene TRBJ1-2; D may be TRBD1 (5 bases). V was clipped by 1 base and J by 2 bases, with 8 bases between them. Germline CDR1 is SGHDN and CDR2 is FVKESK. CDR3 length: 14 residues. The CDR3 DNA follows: TGTGCCAGCAGCCAAGTACGGGGCAACTATGGCTACACCTTC. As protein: CASSQVRGNYGYTF.

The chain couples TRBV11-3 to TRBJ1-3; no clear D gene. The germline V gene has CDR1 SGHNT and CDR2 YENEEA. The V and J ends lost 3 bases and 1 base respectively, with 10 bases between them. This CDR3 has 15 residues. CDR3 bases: TGTGCCAGCAGCTTCTTGTCGGGGTCTGGAAACACCATATATTTT. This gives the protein CASSFLSGSGNTIYF.

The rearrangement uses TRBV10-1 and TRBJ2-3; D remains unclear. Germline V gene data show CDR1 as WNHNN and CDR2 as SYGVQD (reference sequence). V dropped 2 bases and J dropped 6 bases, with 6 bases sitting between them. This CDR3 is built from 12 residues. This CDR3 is CASSERTDTQYF. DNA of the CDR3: TGCGCCAGCAGTGAGCGAACTGATACGCAGTATTTT.

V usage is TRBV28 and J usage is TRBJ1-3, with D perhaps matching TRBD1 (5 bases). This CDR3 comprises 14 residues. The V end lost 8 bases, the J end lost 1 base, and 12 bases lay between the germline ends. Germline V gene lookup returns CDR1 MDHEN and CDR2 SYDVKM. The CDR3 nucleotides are TGTGCCAGCGCAAGTGGGGGTTCTGGAAACACCATATATTTT. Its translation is CASASGGSGNTIYF.

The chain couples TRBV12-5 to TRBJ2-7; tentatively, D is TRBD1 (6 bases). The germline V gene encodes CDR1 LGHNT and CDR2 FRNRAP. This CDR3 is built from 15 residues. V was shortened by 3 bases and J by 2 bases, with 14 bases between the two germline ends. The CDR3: CASGLKGDRAYEQYV. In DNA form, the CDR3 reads TGTGCTAGTGGTTTAAAGGGGGATCGGGCCTACGAGCAGTACGTC.

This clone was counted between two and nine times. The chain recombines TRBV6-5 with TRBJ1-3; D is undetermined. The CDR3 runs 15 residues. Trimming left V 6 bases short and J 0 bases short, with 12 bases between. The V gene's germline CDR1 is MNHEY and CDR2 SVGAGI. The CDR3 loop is CASSGWGSSGNTIYF. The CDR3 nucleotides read TGTGCCAGCAGCGGTTGGGGAAGCTCTGGAAACACCATATATTTT.

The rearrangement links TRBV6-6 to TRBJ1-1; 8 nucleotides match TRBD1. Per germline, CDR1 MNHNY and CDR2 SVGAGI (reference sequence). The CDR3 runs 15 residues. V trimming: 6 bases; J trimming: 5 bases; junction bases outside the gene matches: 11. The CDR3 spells CASRPERDRRTEAFF. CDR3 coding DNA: TGTGCCAGCAGACCTGAGAGGGACAGGAGAACTGAAGCTTTCTTT.

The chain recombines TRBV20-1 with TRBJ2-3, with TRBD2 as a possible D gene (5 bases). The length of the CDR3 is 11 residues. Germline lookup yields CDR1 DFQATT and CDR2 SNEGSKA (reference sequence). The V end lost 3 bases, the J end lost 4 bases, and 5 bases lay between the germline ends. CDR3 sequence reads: CSASGADTQYF. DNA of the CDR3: TGCAGTGCTAGCGGGGCAGATACGCAGTATTTT.

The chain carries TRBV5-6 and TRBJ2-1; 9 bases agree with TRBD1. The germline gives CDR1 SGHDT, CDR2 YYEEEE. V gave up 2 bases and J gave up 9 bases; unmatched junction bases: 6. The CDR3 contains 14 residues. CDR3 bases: TGTGCCAGCAGCTTCCCCGGGACAGGGCGTGAGCAGTTCTTC. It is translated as CASSFPGTGREQFF.

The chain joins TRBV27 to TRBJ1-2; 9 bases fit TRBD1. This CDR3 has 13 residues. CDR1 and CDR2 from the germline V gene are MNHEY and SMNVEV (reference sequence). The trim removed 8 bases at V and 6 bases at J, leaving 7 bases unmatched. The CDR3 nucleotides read TGTGCCAGCGCCGGGACAGGGTATAATGGCTACACCTTC. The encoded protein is CASAGTGYNGYTF.

CDR3 sequence (DNA): TGTGCCAGCAGCCCACAAGGCTATGGCTACACCTTC. It translates to CASSPQGYGYTF. The chain uses TRBV6-5 and TRBJ1-2; D gene uncertain. Trimming pared 6 bases from V and 4 bases from J, leaving 9 bases between. CDR3 length equals 12 residues. Germline assignment: CDR1 MNHEY and CDR2 SVGAGI.

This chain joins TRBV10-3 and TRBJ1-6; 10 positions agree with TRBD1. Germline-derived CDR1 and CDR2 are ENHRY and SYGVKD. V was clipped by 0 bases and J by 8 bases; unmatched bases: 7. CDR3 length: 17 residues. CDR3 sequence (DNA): TGTGCCATCAGTGAGTCGCTTTCGGGGACAGGGGATTCACCCCTCCACTTT. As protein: CAISESLSGTGDSPLHF.

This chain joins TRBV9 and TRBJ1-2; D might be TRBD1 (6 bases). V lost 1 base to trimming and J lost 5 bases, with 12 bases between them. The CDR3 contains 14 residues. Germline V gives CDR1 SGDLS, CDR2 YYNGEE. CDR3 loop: CASSVRQDIYGYTF. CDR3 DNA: TGTGCCAGCAGCGTAAGACAGGATATTTATGGCTACACCTTC.

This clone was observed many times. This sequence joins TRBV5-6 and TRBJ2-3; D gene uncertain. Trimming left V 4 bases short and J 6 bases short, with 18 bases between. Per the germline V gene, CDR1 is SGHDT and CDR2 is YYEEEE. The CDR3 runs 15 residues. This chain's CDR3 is CASSPYMLPPDTQYF. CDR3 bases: TGTGCCAGCAGCCCATACATGCTTCCCCCGGATACGCAGTATTTT.